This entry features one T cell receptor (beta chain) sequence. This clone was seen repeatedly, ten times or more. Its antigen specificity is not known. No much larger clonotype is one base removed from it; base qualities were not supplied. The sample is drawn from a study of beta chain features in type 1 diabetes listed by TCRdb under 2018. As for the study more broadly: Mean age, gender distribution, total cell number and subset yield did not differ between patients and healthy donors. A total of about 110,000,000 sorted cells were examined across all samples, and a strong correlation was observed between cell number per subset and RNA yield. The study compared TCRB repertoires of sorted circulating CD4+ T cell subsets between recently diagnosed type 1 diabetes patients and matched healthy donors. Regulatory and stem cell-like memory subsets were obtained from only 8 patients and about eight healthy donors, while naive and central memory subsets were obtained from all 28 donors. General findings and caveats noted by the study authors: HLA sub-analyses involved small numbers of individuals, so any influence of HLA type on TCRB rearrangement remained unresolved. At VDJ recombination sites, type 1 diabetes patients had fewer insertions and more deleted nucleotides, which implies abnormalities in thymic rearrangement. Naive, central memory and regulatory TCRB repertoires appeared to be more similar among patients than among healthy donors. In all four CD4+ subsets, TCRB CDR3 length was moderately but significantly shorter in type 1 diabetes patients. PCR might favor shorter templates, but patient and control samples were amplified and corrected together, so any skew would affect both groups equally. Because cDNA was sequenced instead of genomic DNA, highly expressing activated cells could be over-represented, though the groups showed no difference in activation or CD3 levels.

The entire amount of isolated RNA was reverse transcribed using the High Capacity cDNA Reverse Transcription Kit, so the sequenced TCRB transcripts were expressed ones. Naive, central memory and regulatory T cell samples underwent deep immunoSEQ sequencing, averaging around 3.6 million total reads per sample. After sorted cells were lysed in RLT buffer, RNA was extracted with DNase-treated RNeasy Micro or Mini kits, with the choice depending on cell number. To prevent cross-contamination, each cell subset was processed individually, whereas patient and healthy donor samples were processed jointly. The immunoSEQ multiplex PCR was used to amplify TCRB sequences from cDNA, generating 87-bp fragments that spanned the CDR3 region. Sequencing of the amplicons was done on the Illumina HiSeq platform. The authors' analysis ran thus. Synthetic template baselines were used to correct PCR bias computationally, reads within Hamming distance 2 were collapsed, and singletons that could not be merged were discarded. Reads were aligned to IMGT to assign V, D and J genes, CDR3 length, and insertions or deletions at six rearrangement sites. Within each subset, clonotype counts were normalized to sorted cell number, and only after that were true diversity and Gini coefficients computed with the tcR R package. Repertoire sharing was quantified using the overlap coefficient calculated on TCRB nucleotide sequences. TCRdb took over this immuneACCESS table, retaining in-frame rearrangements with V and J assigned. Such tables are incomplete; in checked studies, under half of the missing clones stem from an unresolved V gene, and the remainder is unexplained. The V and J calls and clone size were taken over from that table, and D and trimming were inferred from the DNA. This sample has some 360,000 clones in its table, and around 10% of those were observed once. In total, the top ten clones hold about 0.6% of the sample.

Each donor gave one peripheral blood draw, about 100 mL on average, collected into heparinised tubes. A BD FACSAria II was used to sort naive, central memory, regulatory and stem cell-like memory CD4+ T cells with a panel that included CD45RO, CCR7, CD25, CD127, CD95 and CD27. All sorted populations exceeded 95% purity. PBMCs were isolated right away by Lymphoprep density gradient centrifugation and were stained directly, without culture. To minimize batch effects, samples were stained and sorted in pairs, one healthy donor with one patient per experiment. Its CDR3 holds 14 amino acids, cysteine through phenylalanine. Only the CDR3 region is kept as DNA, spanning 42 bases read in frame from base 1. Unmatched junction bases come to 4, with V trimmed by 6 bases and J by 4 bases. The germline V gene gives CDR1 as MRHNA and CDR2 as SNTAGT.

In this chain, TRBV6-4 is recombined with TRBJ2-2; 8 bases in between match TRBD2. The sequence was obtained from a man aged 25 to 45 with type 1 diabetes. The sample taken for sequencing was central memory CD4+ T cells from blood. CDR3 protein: CASRGLAFTGELFF. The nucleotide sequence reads TGTGCCAGCAGAGGACTAGCATTCACCGGGGAGCTGTTTTTT.